Sequencing of this TCR beta chain was carried out in a study of CD8+ T cells in alopecia areata. Stated treatment: oral pan-JAK inhibitor, 5-10 mg twice daily. Researchers took lesional scalp punch biopsies and peripheral blood from people who were alopecia areata patients. Extracted RNA was reverse transcribed, and the resulting cDNA served as sequencing template. Generated by immunoSEQ multiplex PCR, the TCRdb table keeps only in-frame clones and is missing some. The sample shows about 190,000 clones, under 80% of them seen only once. The ends lost 4 bases at V and 4 bases at J; junction bases unmatched: 12. The CDR3 totals 16 residues. The germline CDR1 and CDR2 sequences are LGHNA and YSLEER.

Source: CD4+ T cells sorted from blood, taken at roughly week 49, from a patient treated with tofacitinib. This chain links TRBV4-3 with TRBJ1-2, with 7 bases that match TRBD1. The source is a human donor with alopecia areata. The CDR3 DNA is TGCGCCAGCAGCCGGACTTTAACAGGGGACCTCTATGGCTACACCTTC. Its translation is CASSRTLTGDLYGYTF.